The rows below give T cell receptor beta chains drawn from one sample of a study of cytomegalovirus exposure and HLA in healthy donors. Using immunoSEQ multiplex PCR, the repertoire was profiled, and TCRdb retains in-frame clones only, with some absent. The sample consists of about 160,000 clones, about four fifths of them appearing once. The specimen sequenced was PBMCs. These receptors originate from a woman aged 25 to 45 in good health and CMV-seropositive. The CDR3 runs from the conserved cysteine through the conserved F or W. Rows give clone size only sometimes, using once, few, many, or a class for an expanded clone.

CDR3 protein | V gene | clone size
CASSPGGGNSPLHF | TRBV28 | NA
CASGTLISYNEQFF | TRBV12-5 | few
CASSLEASAREQYF | TRBV5-4 | NA
CASSPNPGKINTGELFF | TRBV18 | NA
CASSQEQGNLLAGELFF | TRBV4-2 | few
CASRKGAGQPQHF | TRBV2 | NA
CASRLRQAYEQYF | TRBV7-8 | few
CASSFRQAADTQYF | TRBV7-2 | once
CASSYSDPNQPQHF | TRBV6-6 | NA
CASTPQGDYGYTF | TRBV5-1 | once
CASSQDLGGAHTEAFF | TRBV4-3 | NA
CASSLESGETQYF | TRBV7-6 | few
CASSLREGSPLHF | TRBV7-9 | NA
CASSLRESSPLHF | TRBV7-8 | NA